This T cell receptor beta chain was sequenced for a study of shared clonotypes between healthy human individuals. Study information: CD4 naive cells filled three plates per donor, CD4 memory three, CD8 naive two and CD8 memory one.

All donors qualified as healthy HIV-negative adults and had experienced no recent acute infections or vaccinations. The study ran the assay at deep level. Clones were sequenced by immunoSEQ multiplex PCR, and TCRdb holds only the in-frame ones, with some missing. The sample shows about 680,000 clones, roughly 72% of them seen only once. Losses at the gene ends were 6 bases for V and 3 bases for J; bases not matched to a gene: 3. The germline V gene encodes CDR1 SQVTM and CDR2 ANQGSEA. CDR3 length: 13 amino acids. The chain joins TRBV29-1 to TRBJ2-1, with 9 bases lining up with TRBD1. Material: memory CD4+ T cells sorted from blood. Subset: CD45RA-negative fraction. The receptor's source is a woman aged 30 to 39 in good health. In DNA form, the CDR3 reads TGCAGCGTCAGACAGGGGGGCTACAATGAGCAGTTCTTC. The encoded protein is CSVRQGGYNEQFF.